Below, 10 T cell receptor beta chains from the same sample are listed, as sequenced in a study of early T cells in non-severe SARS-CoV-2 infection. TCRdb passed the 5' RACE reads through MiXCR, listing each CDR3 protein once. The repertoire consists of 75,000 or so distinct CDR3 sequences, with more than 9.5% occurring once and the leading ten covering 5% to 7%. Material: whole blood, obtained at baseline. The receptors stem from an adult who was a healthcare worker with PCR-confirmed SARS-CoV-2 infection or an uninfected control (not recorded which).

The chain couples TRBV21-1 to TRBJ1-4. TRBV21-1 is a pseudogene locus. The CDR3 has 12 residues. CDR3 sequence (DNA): TGTGCCAGCAGCAACGTGAGTGAAAAACTGTTTTTT. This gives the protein CASSNVSEKLFF.

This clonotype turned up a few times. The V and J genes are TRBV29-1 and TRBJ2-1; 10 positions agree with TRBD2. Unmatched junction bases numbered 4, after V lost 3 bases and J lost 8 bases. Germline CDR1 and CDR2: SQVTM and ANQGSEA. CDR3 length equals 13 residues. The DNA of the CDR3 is TGCAGCGTTGATATAGCGGGAGGCCATGAGCAGTTCTTC. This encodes CSVDIAGGHEQFF.

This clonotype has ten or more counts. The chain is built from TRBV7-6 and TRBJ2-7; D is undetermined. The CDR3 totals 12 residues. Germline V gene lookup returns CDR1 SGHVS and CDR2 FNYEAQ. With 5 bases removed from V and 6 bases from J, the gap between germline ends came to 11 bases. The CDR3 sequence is CASSLSAGEQYF. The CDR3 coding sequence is TGTGCCAGCAGCCTGTCGGCAGGCGAGCAGTACTTC.

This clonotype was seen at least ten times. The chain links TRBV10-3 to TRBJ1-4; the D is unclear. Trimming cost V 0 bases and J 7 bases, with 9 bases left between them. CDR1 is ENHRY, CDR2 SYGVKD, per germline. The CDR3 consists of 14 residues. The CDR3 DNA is TGTGCCATCAGTGAGTCGACAAGGAGTGAAAAACTGTTTTTT. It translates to CAISESTRSEKLFF.

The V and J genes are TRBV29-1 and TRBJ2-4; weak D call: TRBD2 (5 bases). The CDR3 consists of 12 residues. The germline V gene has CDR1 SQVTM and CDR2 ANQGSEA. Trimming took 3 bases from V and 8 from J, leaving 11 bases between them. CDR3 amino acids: CSVEIVGDIQYF. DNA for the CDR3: TGCAGCGTTGAGATTGTCGGGGACATTCAGTACTTC.

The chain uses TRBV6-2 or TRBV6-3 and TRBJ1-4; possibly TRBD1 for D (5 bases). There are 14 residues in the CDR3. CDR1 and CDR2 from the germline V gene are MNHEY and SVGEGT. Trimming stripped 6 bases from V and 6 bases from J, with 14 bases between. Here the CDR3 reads CASRDATADEKLFF. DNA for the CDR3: TGTGCCAGCAGGGACGCGACAGCCGATGAAAAACTGTTTTTT.

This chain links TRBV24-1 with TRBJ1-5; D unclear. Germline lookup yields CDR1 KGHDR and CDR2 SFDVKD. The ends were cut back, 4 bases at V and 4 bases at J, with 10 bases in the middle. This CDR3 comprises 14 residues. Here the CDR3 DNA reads TGTGCCACCAGTGAGAGTATTTCGAATCAGCCCCAGCATTTT. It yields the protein CATSESISNQPQHF.

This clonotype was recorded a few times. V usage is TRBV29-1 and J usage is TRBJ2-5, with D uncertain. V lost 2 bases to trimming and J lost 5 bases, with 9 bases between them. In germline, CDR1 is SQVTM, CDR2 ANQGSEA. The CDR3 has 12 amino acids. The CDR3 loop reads CSVEYALETQYF. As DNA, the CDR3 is TGCAGCGTTGAATACGCCCTGGAGACCCAGTACTTC.

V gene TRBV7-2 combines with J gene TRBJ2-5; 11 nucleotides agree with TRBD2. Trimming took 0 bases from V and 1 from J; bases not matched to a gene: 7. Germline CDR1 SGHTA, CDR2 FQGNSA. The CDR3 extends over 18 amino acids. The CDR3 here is CASSLAVTSGGAQETQYF. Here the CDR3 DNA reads TGTGCCAGCAGCTTAGCGGTTACTAGCGGGGGTGCCCAAGAGACCCAGTACTTC.

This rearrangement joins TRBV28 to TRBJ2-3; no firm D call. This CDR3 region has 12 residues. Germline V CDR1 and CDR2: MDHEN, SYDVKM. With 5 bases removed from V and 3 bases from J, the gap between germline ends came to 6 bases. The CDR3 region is CASSHGTDTQYF. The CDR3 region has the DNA TGTGCCAGCAGTCATGGGACAGATACGCAGTATTTT.